The T cell receptor beta chain under discussion was sequenced for a study of blood T cell repertoires in COVID-19. Background on the study: Sample material is recorded as cDNA or gDNA derived from T cells, B-cell-depleted T cells, or PBMCs.

Assay: immunoSEQ multiplex PCR; the TCRdb copy retains only in-frame clones and omits some. The sample has about 260,000 clones, 70% to 90% seen once. This CDR3 comprises 16 residues. The junction had 8 bases not matched to a gene; V was cut back by 2 bases and J by 7 bases. The germline V gene encodes CDR1 ENHRY and CDR2 SYGVKD. This chain joins TRBV10-3 and TRBJ1-2, with 12 bases that match TRBD1. Source material: peripheral blood. This clonotype was obtained from a woman in her 40s with acute or convalescent COVID-19. The CDR3 here is CAISETPGQGAGGYTF. The CDR3, as DNA: TGTGCCATCAGTGAGACACCGGGACAGGGGGCGGGTGGCTACACCTTC.